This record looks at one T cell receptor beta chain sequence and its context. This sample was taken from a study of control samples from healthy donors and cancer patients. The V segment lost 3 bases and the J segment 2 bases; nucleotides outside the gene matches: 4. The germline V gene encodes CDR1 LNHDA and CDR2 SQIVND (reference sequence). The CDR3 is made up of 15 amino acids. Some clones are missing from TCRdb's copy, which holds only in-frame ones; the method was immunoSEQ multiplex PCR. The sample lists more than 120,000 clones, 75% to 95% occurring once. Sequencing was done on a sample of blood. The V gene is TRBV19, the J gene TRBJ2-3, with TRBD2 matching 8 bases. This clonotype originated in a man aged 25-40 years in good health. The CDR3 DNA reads TGTGCCAGTAGTATGACGGGGGGGCCCACAGATACGCAGTATTTT. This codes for CASSMTGGPTDTQYF.